In this sample, the clone carrying this TCR beta chain turned up a few times. Its antigen is not identified. RNA was extracted from bulk tissue without any cell sorting. This sample is part of a study of tumor and adjacent non-tumor tissue in lung cancer. Study information: Histology: about twelve adenocarcinoma, a couple of squamous cell carcinoma, 1 small cell lung cancer. Each sample yielded a few million productive TCRbeta reads on average. The patients, approximately 9 men and 4 to 6 women, were about 31 to 80 with stage I to III disease.

Three rounds of nested PCR, following a modified ARM-PCR protocol, produced the TCRbeta library. MiXCR was run by TCRdb on the multiplex PCR reads, yielding one entry per CDR3 protein. The top ten hold roughly 13% of the sample, which has 130,000 or so distinct CDR3 sequences, around three fifths seen once. In germline, CDR1 is SGDLS, CDR2 YYNGEE. With 4 bases clipped from V and 4 bases from J, the junction kept 7 bases outside the gene matches. CDR3 size: 15 residues. Notes on the study in general: Normal lung showed higher cumulative top 100 clone frequency than tumor.

The sequence came from a man aged 25 to 40 with non-small cell lung cancer. Sequenced sample: lung tumor tissue. V gene TRBV9 combines with J gene TRBJ2-1; 8 nucleotides agree with TRBD2. As DNA, the CDR3 is TGTGCCAGCAGCTCGGAAACTAGCGGTTACAATGAGCAGTTCTTC. This sequence encodes CASSSETSGYNEQFF. The full variable domain, with the rest looked up from reference TRBV9 and TRBJ2-1, is DSGVTQTPKHLITATGQRVTLRCSPRSGDLSVYWYQQSLDQGLQFLIQYYNGEERAKGNILERFSAQQFPDLHSELNLSSLELGDSALYFCASSSETSGYNEQFFGPGTRLTVL.